Each of the 16 T cell receptor beta chains below was sequenced from the same sample in a study of CD8+ T cells in alopecia areata. Treatment here: oral pan-JAK inhibitor, 5-10 mg twice daily. It was cDNA, reverse transcribed from extracted RNA, that served as the sequencing template. Assay: immunoSEQ multiplex PCR; the TCRdb copy retains only in-frame clones and omits some. The sample lists about 140,000 clones, nearly 55% occurring once. The sample in question was CD8+ T cells sorted from blood, obtained at week 4, from a patient treated with tofacitinib. Receptors originate from a human donor with alopecia areata.

About this clone: In the same sample, other DNA sequences code for this CDR3. The chain combines TRBV5-6 with TRBJ2-7; D may be TRBD1 (6 bases). Trimming removed 2 bases from V and 3 bases from J, with 6 bases in between. The CDR3 length is 12 residues. From germline, CDR1 is SGHDT and CDR2 YYEEEE. CDR3 DNA: TGTGCCAGCAGCTTACAGGGCTACGAGCAGTACTTC. The encoded protein is CASSLQGYEQYF.

The rearrangement links TRBV5-1 to TRBJ1-1, with 7 nucleotides matching TRBD1. The CDR3 is made up of 15 amino acids. In germline, CDR1 is SGHRS, CDR2 YFSETQ. The V gene end was trimmed by 2 bases and the J gene end by 0 bases; junction bases not matched to a gene: 4. This CDR3 is CASSFWGQMNTEAFF. The CDR3 DNA reads as TGCGCCAGCAGCTTCTGGGGACAGATGAACACTGAAGCTTTCTTT.

V gene TRBV13 combines with J gene TRBJ2-7; D remains ambiguous. Deletions cut 3 bases from V and 3 bases from J, with 12 bases between. Germline V gene sequence: CDR1 PRHDT, CDR2 FYEKMQ (reference sequence). This CDR3 region has 14 residues. CDR3 loop: CASSFRAASYEQYF. The CDR3 nucleotides read TGTGCCAGCAGCTTCCGGGCCGCCAGCTACGAGCAGTACTTC.

The chain employs TRBV6-6 and TRBJ1-2, with D possibly being TRBD1 (5 bases). V lost 5 bases, J lost 4 bases, and 11 bases lay in between. This CDR3 has 13 amino acids. Germline CDR1 MNHNY, CDR2 SVGAGI (reference sequence). The CDR3 loop is CASSPDILYGYTF. The CDR3 DNA is TGTGCCAGCAGTCCGGACATCCTCTATGGCTACACCTTC.

The chain joins TRBV15 to TRBJ2-7, with unresolved D. Germline V gene sequence: CDR1 LNHNV, CDR2 YYDKDF (reference sequence). The CDR3 is made up of 16 amino acids. The V and J ends lost 0 bases and 5 bases respectively, with 17 bases between them. The DNA for the CDR3 is TGTGCCACCAGCAGAGAGGTAGGGATCGTCTTCGACGAGCAGTACTTC. Protein sequence: CATSREVGIVFDEQYF.

The gene calls are TRBV6-6 and TRBJ1-1; D unresolved. CDR3 length equals 15 residues. Trimming took 2 bases from V and 0 from J, leaving 10 bases between them. CDR1 and CDR2 from the germline V gene are MNHNY and SVGAGI (reference sequence). The CDR3 loop is CASSYGETMNTEAFF. The CDR3 bases are TGTGCCAGCAGTTACGGGGAGACTATGAACACTGAAGCTTTCTTT.

This clone was seen only a few times. This rearrangement joins TRBV29-1 to TRBJ2-5; TRBD2 aligns across 9 bases. The CDR3 consists of 14 residues. Trimming removed 5 bases from V and 2 bases from J; junction bases left unmatched: 6. In germline, CDR1 is SQVTM, CDR2 ANQGSEA. This chain's CDR3 is CSVLGLARQETQYF. CDR3 DNA sequence: TGCAGCGTTCTCGGACTAGCGCGTCAAGAGACCCAGTACTTC.

The chain uses TRBV13 and TRBJ2-5; the match to TRBD2 covers 9 bases. The CDR3 covers 14 residues. J gave up 3 bases and V 1 base, and 0 bases lay outside the gene matches. Germline CDR1 reads PRHDT; CDR2 reads FYEKMQ (reference sequence). CDR3 coding DNA: TGTGCCAGCAGCTTAGTAGCGGGGGAAGAGACCCAGTACTTC. Its translation: CASSLVAGEETQYF.

The chain uses TRBV27 and TRBJ2-3; TRBD2 is a possible D gene (6 bases). Trimming shortened V by 7 bases and J by 4 bases, and 12 bases separated the two germline ends. The CDR3 has 13 amino acids. Germline CDR1 MNHEY, CDR2 SMNVEV (reference sequence). The CDR3 DNA sequence: TGTGCCAGCATCTCCGGGGAGGCAGATACGCAGTATTTT. This codes for CASISGEADTQYF.

The chain has TRBV13 and TRBJ2-5, with unresolved D. V lost 2 bases and J lost 3, with 13 bases in between. CDR1 is PRHDT and CDR2 is FYEKMQ in the germline V gene (reference sequence). This CDR3 contains 15 residues. In DNA form, the CDR3 reads TGTGCCAGCAGCTTAAGCGTTGGTGGGGAAGAGACCCAGTACTTC. Protein sequence: CASSLSVGGEETQYF.

This clone was seen more than once but under ten times. The V gene is TRBV30, the J gene TRBJ1-5, with a possible D match to TRBD1 (5 bases). The CDR3 covers 15 residues. Trimming left V 0 bases short and J 5 bases short, with 14 bases between. Per the germline V gene, CDR1 is GTSNPN and CDR2 is SVGIG (reference sequence). The CDR3 bases are TGTGCCTGGAGTGTAGGGCAGGGACGCGATCAGCCCCAGCATTTT. Its translation: CAWSVGQGRDQPQHF.

This clone was counted only a few times. The chain recombines TRBV5-4 with TRBJ1-6; D call uncertain. The CDR3 runs to 16 residues. Trimming shortened V by 4 bases and J by 11 bases, and 22 bases separated the two germline ends. Germline V CDR1 and CDR2: SGHNT, YYREEE (reference sequence). The CDR3 is CASSPDTYGEYAPLHF. The CDR3, as DNA: TGTGCCAGCAGCCCTGACACATATGGGGAATACGCACCCCTCCACTTT.

This clone appeared a single time. The chain uses TRBV6-5 and TRBJ1-1; D may be TRBD1 (6 bases). Per the germline V gene, CDR1 is MNHEY and CDR2 is SVGAGI. The CDR3 contains 13 residues. Trimming removed 9 bases from V and 4 bases from J, with 15 bases in between. The CDR3 reads CASKGGLSTEAFF. CDR3 sequence (DNA): TGTGCCAGTAAGGGGGGTCTGAGCACTGAAGCTTTCTTT.

The chain joins TRBV9 to TRBJ2-6; D assignment may be TRBD1 or TRBD2 (5 bases each). This CDR3 is 14 amino acids long. Trimming cost V 4 bases and J 4 bases, with 9 bases left between them. Germline values: CDR1 SGDLS, CDR2 YYNGEE. CDR3 amino acids: CASSPGSGANVLTF. The CDR3 nucleotides are TGTGCCAGCAGCCCAGGGAGCGGGGCCAACGTCCTGACTTTC.

The V gene is TRBV6-5, the J gene TRBJ1-2; TRBD1 matches 8 bases. Germline trimming cut 5 bases from V and 3 bases from J; bases unmatched to any gene: 2. The CDR3 contains 13 residues. CDR1 is MNHEY and CDR2 is SVGAGI in the germline V gene. The CDR3 protein is CASSETGDYGYTF. In nucleotides, the CDR3 is TGTGCCAGCAGTGAGACAGGGGACTATGGCTACACCTTC.

The J gene is TRBJ2-7, the V gene TRBV11-2; D could derive from TRBD1 or TRBD2 (5 bases each). Germline V CDR1 and CDR2: SGHAT, FQNNGV. The CDR3 contains 13 residues. The V gene lost 5 bases and the J gene lost 2 bases, with 10 bases spanning the gap. The CDR3 DNA reads TGTGCCAGCAGCCCGGGACCAACCTACGAGCAGTACTTC. Its protein product is CASSPGPTYEQYF.